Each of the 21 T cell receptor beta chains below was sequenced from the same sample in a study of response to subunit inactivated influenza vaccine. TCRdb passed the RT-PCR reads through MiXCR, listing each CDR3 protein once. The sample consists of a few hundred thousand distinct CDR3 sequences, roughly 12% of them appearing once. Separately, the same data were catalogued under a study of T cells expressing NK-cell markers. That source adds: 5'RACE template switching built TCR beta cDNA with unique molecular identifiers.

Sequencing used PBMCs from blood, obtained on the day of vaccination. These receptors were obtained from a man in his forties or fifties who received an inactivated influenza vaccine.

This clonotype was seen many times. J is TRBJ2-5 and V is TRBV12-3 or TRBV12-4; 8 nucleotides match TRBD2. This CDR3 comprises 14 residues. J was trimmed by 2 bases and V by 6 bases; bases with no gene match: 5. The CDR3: CASSRLAFQETQYF. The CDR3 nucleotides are TGTGCCAGCAGCAGACTAGCGTTTCAAGAGACCCAGTACTTC.

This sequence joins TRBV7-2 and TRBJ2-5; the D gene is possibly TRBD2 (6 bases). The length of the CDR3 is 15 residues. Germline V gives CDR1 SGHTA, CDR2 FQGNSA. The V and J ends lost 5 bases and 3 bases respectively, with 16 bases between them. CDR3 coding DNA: TGTGCCAGCAGCAGGCTCACGGGACTTAAAGAGACCCAGTACTTC. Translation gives CASSRLTGLKETQYF.

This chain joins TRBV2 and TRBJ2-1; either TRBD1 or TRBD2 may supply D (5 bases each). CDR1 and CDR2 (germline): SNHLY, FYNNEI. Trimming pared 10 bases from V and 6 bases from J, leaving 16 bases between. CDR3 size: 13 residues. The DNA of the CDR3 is TGTGCCACCCGGGTTGGGGGAGCCAATGAGCAGTTCTTC. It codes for CATRVGGANEQFF.

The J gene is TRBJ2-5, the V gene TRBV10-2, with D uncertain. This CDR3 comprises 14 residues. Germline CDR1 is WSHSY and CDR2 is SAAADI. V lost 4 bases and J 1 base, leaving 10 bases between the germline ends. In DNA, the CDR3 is TGCGCCAGCAGTGTGTTCTCTGCCCAAGAGACCCAGTACTTC. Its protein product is CASSVFSAQETQYF.

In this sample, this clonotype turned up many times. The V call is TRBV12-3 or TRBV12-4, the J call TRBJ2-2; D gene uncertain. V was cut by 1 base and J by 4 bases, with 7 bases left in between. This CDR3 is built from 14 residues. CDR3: CASSLGQTTGELFF. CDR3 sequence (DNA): TGTGCCAGCAGTTTAGGGCAGACCACCGGGGAGCTGTTTTTT.

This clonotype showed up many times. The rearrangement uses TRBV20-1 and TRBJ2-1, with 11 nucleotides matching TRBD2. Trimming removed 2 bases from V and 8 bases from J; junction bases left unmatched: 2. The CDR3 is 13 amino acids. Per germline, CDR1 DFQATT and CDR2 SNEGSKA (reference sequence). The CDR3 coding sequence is TGCAGTGCTAGAACTAGCGGGAGTGATGAGCAGTTCTTC. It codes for CSARTSGSDEQFF.

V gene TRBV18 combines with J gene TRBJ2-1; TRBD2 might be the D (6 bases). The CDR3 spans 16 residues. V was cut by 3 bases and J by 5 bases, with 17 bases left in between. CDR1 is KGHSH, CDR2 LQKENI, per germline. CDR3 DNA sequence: TGTGCCAGCTCACCGCCGGGACTGGGTGGGGACAATGAGCAGTTCTTC. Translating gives CASSPPGLGGDNEQFF.

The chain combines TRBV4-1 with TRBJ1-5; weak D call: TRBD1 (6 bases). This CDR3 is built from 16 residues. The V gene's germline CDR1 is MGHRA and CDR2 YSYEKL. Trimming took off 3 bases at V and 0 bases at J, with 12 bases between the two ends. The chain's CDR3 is CASSHRYRDSNQPQHF. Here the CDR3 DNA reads TGCGCCAGCAGCCACCGGTACAGGGATAGCAATCAGCCCCAGCATTTT.

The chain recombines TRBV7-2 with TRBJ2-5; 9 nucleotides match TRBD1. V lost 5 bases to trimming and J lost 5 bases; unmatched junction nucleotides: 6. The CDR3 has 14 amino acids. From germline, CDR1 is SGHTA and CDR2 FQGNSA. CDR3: CASSVTGGEETQYF. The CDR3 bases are TGTGCCAGCAGCGTAACAGGGGGCGAGGAGACCCAGTACTTC.

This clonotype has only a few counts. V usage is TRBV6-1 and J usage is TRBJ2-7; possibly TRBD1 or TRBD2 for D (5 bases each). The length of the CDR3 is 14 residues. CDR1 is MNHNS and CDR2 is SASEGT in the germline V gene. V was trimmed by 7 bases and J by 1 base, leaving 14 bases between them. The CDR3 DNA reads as TGTGCCAGCACCCCGGGGCAGACTTCCTACGAGCAGTACTTC. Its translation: CASTPGQTSYEQYF.

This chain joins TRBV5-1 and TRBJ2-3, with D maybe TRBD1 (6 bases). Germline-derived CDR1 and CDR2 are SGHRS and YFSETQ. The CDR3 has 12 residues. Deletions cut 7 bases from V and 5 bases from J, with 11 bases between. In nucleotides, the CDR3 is TGCGCCAGCTCCACAGGGTTAGATACGCAGTATTTT. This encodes CASSTGLDTQYF.

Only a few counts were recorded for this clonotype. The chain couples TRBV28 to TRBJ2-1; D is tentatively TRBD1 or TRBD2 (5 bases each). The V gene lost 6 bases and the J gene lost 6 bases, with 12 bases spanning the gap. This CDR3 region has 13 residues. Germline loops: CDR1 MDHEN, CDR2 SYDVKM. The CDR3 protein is CASSPLGGNEQFF. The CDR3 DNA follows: TGTGCCAGCAGCCCCCTTGGGGGCAATGAGCAGTTCTTC.

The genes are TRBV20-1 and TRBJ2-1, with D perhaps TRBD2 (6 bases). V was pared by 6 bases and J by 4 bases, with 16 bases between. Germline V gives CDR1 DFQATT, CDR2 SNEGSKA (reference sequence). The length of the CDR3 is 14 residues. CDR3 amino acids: CSADPSAKYNEQFF. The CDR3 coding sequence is TGCAGTGCCGACCCTAGCGCCAAGTACAATGAGCAGTTCTTC.

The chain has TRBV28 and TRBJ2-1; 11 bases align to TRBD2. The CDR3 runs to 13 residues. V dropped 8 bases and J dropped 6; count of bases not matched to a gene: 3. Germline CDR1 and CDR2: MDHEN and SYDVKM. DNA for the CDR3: TGTGCCAGCGAACTAGCGGGGGTCAATGAGCAGTTCTTC. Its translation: CASELAGVNEQFF.

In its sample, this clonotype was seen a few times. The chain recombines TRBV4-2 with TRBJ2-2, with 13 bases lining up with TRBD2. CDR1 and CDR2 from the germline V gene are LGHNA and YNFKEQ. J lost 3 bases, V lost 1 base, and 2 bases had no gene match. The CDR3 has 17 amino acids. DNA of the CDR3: TGTGCCAGCAGCCAAGGGACTAGCGGGGGCTACACCGGGGAGCTGTTTTTT. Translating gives CASSQGTSGGYTGELFF.

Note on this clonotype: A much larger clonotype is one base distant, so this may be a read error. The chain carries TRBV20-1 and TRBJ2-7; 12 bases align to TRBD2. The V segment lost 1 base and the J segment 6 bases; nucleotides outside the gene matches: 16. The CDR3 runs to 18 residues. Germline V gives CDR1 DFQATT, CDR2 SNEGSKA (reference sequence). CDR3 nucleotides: TGCAGTGCTAGAGTAGGACTAGCGGGACTGCTTTACAGTTTCGAGCAGTACTTC. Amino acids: CSARVGLAGLLYSFEQYF.

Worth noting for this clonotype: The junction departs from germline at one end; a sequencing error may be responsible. CDR3 DNA sequence: TGTGCCAGCAGTCCCGGGACAGGGGTGGCCAAAAACACTCAGTACTTC. Protein: CASSPGTGVAKNTQYF. The genes are TRBV28 and TRBJ2-4; 10 bases map to TRBD1. Germline CDR1 is MDHEN and CDR2 is SYDVKM. The CDR3 sequence is 16 residues long.

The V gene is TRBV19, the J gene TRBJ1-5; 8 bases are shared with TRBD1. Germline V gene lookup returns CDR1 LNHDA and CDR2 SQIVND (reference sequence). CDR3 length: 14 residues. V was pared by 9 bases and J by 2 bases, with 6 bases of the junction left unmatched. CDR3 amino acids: CASTTGGGNQPQHF. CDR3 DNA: TGTGCCAGCACCACAGGGGGAGGCAATCAGCCCCAGCATTTT.

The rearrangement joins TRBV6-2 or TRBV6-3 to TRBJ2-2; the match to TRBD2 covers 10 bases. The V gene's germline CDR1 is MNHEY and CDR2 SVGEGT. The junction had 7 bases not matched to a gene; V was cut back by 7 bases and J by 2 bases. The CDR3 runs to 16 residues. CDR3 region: CASTPSGSQNTGELFF. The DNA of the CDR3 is TGTGCCAGCACTCCTAGCGGGAGTCAAAACACCGGGGAGCTGTTTTTT.

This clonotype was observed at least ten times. CDR3 protein: CASSPTPYNEQFF. The DNA of the CDR3 is TGTGCCAGCAGTCCGACCCCCTACAATGAGCAGTTCTTC. The V and J genes are TRBV12-3 or TRBV12-4 and TRBJ2-1; the D is unclear. The CDR3 extends over 13 amino acids. Trimming stripped 5 bases from V and 2 bases from J, with 7 bases between.

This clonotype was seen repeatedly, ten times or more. As DNA, the CDR3 is TGTGCCAGCAGTCCCCTCTGGGGGCAGGGGGCCAAATACAATGAGCAGTTCTTC. Amino acids: CASSPLWGQGAKYNEQFF. This rearrangement joins TRBV12-3 or TRBV12-4 to TRBJ2-1; 8 nucleotides agree with TRBD1. V shed 5 bases, J shed 4 bases, and the junction held 16 bases outside the gene matches. The CDR3 has 18 residues.